This TCR beta chain was documented in a study of blood T cells in healthy people across ages. Broader study findings: Age brought a roughly linear fall in TCR beta diversity measured per million T cells.

On this clonotype itself: Antigen: not known.

A sample-barcoded 5' primer and a J-beta primer mix were used in a second PCR of roughly 7 to 11 cycles. MiXCR, applied by TCRdb to the 5' RACE reads, yields one record per CDR3 protein. The data show about 800,000 distinct CDR3 sequences, roughly 64% seen once. The trim removed 5 bases at V and 1 base at J, leaving 6 bases unmatched. This CDR3 contains 18 residues. From germline, CDR1 is KGHSH and CDR2 LQKENI. The chain employs TRBV18 and TRBJ2-6; 12 nucleotides agree with TRBD2. The sequenced sample was blood. This TCR was recovered from a man aged 25-40 years in good health. The chain's CDR3 is CASSIWTSGTSGANVLTF. For the CDR3, the DNA is TGTGCCAGCTCAATTTGGACTAGCGGGACGTCTGGGGCCAACGTCCTGACTTTC.